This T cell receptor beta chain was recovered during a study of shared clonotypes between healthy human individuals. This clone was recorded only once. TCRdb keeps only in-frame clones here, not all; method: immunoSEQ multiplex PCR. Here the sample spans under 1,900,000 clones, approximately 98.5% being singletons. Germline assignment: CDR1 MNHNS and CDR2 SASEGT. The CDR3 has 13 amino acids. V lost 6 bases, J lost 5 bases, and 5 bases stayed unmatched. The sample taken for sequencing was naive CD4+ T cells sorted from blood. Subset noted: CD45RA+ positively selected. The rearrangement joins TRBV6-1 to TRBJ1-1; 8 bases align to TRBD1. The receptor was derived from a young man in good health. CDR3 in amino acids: CASSMDRATEAFF. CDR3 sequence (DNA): TGTGCCAGCAGCATGGACAGGGCAACTGAAGCTTTCTTT.